Below are 20 T cell receptor beta chains sequenced from a single sample in a study of beta chain features in type 1 diabetes (dated by TCRdb to 2017 to 2018). Points the paper makes about the study in general: In all four CD4+ subsets, TCRB CDR3 length was moderately but significantly shorter in type 1 diabetes patients.

Antigen specificity for these receptors is unknown. The library was built by means of the immunoSEQ multiplex PCR assay. The entire amount of isolated RNA was reverse transcribed using the High Capacity cDNA Reverse Transcription Kit, so the sequenced TCRB transcripts were expressed ones. Not all clones reach the TCRdb copy of this immuneACCESS table, which keeps in-frame sequences only. Checked studies attribute under half of the gap to unresolved V genes and leave the rest unexplained. A total of hundreds of thousands of clones appear in this sample, more than 13% of them only once. Jointly, the top ten make up 0.03% to 0.04% of the sample. The material sequenced was naive CD4+ T cells from blood. This specimen's cell subset or site label, per the study, means: true naive CD4+ T cells. Receptors originate from a man between 18 and 29 years old with type 1 diabetes.

As regards this clone: In the same sample, other DNA sequences code for this CDR3. This rearrangement joins TRBV27 to TRBJ2-3; D is unclear. With 4 bases removed from V and 0 bases from J, the gap between germline ends came to 5 bases. There are 13 residues in the CDR3. CDR1 MNHEY and CDR2 SMNVEV come from the germline V gene (reference sequence). The CDR3 is CASSSTSTDTQYF. CDR3 nucleotide sequence: TGTGCCAGCAGTTCGACTAGCACAGATACGCAGTATTTT.

V gene TRBV7-2 combines with J gene TRBJ2-3; 7 bases align to TRBD2. The ends lost 4 bases at V and 0 bases at J; junction bases unmatched: 4. Germline values: CDR1 SGHTA, CDR2 FQGNSA. The CDR3 runs 15 residues. The CDR3: CASSSLAGSTDTQYF. CDR3 bases: TGTGCCAGCAGCTCCTTAGCGGGCAGCACAGATACGCAGTATTTT.

This chain joins TRBV7-2 and TRBJ2-7; TRBD2 matches at 7 bases. This CDR3 is built from 15 residues. Trimming removed 5 bases from V and 1 base from J; junction bases left unmatched: 8. From germline, CDR1 is SGHTA and CDR2 FQGNSA. The CDR3 DNA reads TGTGCCAGCAGCCCTCGGGCTAGCGGTTCCTACGAGCAGTACTTC. Amino acids: CASSPRASGSYEQYF.

The J gene is TRBJ2-5, the V gene TRBV28; the match to TRBD2 covers 12 bases. CDR1 is MDHEN, CDR2 SYDVKM, per germline. The CDR3 covers 17 residues. V lost 6 bases and J lost 5; bases outside the gene matches: 13. The CDR3 nucleotides read TGTGCCAGCAGCCGGACTAGCGGGACGCCTTCTTTGGAGACCCAGTACTTC. Its protein product is CASSRTSGTPSLETQYF.

This chain connects TRBV11-3 to TRBJ1-2, with D perhaps matching TRBD1 (6 bases). In germline, CDR1 is SGHNT, CDR2 YENEEA. The CDR3 spans 16 residues. Trimming pared 2 bases from V and 7 bases from J, leaving 20 bases between. The CDR3 region is CASSLCLRSDSCGYTF. The CDR3 nucleotides are TGTGCCAGCAGCTTATGCCTCCGTTCGGACAGCTGTGGCTACACCTTC.

This clone was found a few times. CDR3 nucleotide sequence: TGCAGCGTCTCCGGGGGGAACCCCCAAGAGACCCAGTACTTC. It codes for CSVSGGNPQETQYF. The J gene is TRBJ2-5, the V gene TRBV29-1; TRBD2 agrees at 7 bases. Germline loops: CDR1 SQVTM, CDR2 ANQGSEA. The CDR3 totals 14 residues. V lost 6 bases and J lost 1; bases outside the gene matches: 8.

This clone turned up a few times. The chain combines TRBV30 with TRBJ1-3; the D gene is possibly TRBD1 (5 bases). The CDR3 runs 17 residues. In germline, CDR1 is GTSNPN, CDR2 SVGIG (reference sequence). V lost 3 bases to trimming and J lost 2 bases, with 20 bases between them. The CDR3 spells CAWRPGRPVRPGNTIYF. The CDR3 region has the DNA TGTGCCTGGAGACCGGGACGGCCAGTCCGGCCTGGAAACACCATATATTTT.

This clone was recorded a few times. V usage is TRBV4-1 and J usage is TRBJ2-5; 13 positions match TRBD2. V dropped 4 bases and J dropped 5; count of bases not matched to a gene: 4. CDR1 is MGHRA, CDR2 YSYEKL, per germline. This CDR3 is 15 amino acids long. The CDR3 spells CASSPGLAGTETQYF. The DNA of the CDR3 is TGCGCCAGCAGCCCGGGACTAGCGGGAACTGAGACCCAGTACTTC.

This clone was observed a few times. V gene TRBV5-1 combines with J gene TRBJ1-5; 7 bases fit TRBD1. There are 14 residues in the CDR3. J gave up 2 bases and V 5 bases, and 4 bases lay outside the gene matches. CDR1 and CDR2 (germline): SGHRS, YFSETQ. The CDR3: CASRATGGNQPQHF. The CDR3, as DNA: TGCGCCAGCAGGGCCACAGGGGGCAATCAGCCCCAGCATTTT.

The V gene is TRBV28, the J gene TRBJ2-5, with 7 nucleotides matching TRBD1. Germline CDR1 MDHEN, CDR2 SYDVKM. With 6 bases clipped from V and 5 bases from J, the junction kept 12 bases outside the gene matches. The length of the CDR3 is 15 residues. CDR3 in amino acids: CASSPLGTVEETQYF. CDR3 DNA sequence: TGTGCCAGCAGCCCCCTAGGGACAGTGGAGGAGACCCAGTACTTC.

This clone has more than one count but fewer than ten. J is TRBJ2-2 and V is TRBV30; weak D call: TRBD2 (6 bases). The germline V gene has CDR1 GTSNPN and CDR2 SVGIG (reference sequence). CDR3 length: 15 residues. V was shortened by 7 bases and J by 3 bases, with 18 bases between the two germline ends. The CDR3 DNA reads TGTGCCTCCTCCGGGACTCCGACTTACACCGGGGAGCTGTTTTTT. Translating it yields CASSGTPTYTGELFF.

This clone has just a few counts. The chain links TRBV7-2 to TRBJ2-5; the D is unclear. Trimming removed 8 bases at V and 5 bases at J, with 12 bases between. This CDR3 spans 12 amino acids. From germline, CDR1 is SGHTA and CDR2 FQGNSA. The CDR3 is CASAGPFETQYF. The CDR3 DNA is TGTGCCAGCGCCGGGCCATTCGAGACCCAGTACTTC.

The rearrangement joins TRBV9 to TRBJ1-1; D is unresolved. Trimming removed 0 bases from V and 1 base from J, with 4 bases in between. The CDR3 contains 13 residues. Germline CDR1 is SGDLS and CDR2 is YYNGEE. The CDR3 nucleotides are TGTGCCAGCAGCGTAGCGTGGAACACTGAAGCTTTCTTT. Its translation: CASSVAWNTEAFF.

V gene TRBV19 combines with J gene TRBJ2-1; TRBD2 agrees at 8 bases. V was pared by 6 bases and J by 7 bases, with 11 bases of the junction left unmatched. Germline assignment: CDR1 LNHDA and CDR2 SQIVND (reference sequence). The CDR3 is 15 residues long. The CDR3 loop reads CASRPTSGLRNEQFF. In nucleotides, the CDR3 is TGTGCCAGTAGACCCACTAGCGGACTTCGGAATGAGCAGTTCTTC.

The chain joins TRBV11-2 to TRBJ2-7, with a weak D call TRBD2 (6 bases). V lost 5 bases and J 2 bases, leaving 13 bases between the germline ends. Germline lookup yields CDR1 SGHAT and CDR2 FQNNGV. The CDR3 length is 14 residues. CDR3 residues: CASSLAPTTYEQYF. The CDR3 DNA sequence: TGTGCCAGCAGCCTAGCGCCTACAACCTACGAGCAGTACTTC.

The V gene is TRBV7-6, the J gene TRBJ1-1, with TRBD1 matching 7 bases. Unmatched junction bases numbered 17, after V lost 5 bases and J lost 5 bases. This CDR3 region has 17 residues. Germline CDR1 reads SGHVS; CDR2 reads FNYEAQ. The CDR3 loop is CASSLMRQKRGLTEAFF. DNA for the CDR3: TGTGCCAGCAGCCTAATGCGCCAAAAAAGGGGGCTGACTGAAGCTTTCTTT.

This clone was seen a handful of times. This chain links TRBV29-1 with TRBJ2-6; the match to TRBD1 covers 8 bases. The CDR3 covers 15 residues. Germline lookup yields CDR1 SQVTM and CDR2 ANQGSEA. V shed 4 bases, J shed 0 bases, and the junction held 2 bases outside the gene matches. CDR3: CSVGGQGSGANVLTF. DNA for the CDR3: TGCAGCGTTGGTGGACAGGGCTCTGGGGCCAACGTCCTGACTTTC.

This chain connects TRBV19 to TRBJ1-2; D not resolved. Trimming shortened V by 7 bases and J by 7 bases, and 19 bases separated the two germline ends. The germline V gene has CDR1 LNHDA and CDR2 SQIVND (reference sequence). This CDR3 region has 14 residues. The CDR3 is CASTSRLGSSGYTF. Here the CDR3 DNA reads TGTGCCAGTACGTCCCGACTAGGTTCGTCTGGCTACACCTTC. Filled out from reference TRBV19 and TRBJ1-2, the complete variable domain reads DGGITQSPKYLFRKEGQNVTLSCEQNLNHDAMYWYRQDPGQGLRLIYYSQIVNDFQKGDIAEGYSVSREKKESFPLTVTSAQKNPTAFYLCASTSRLGSSGYTFGSGTRLTVV.

V is TRBV30 and J is TRBJ2-3; D gene ambiguous. Trimming stripped 4 bases from V and 2 bases from J, with 7 bases between. Germline CDR1 and CDR2: GTSNPN and SVGIG (reference sequence). This CDR3 contains 12 residues. The CDR3 reads CAWKFITDTQYF. The CDR3 bases are TGTGCCTGGAAATTCATCACAGATACGCAGTATTTT.

CDR3 nucleotide sequence: TGTGCCAGTAGTATGGGGACTAGCGGGAGGCCCGAGCAGTACTTC. It translates to CASSMGTSGRPEQYF. The chain joins TRBV19 to TRBJ2-7, with 15 positions matching TRBD2. CDR3 length: 15 residues. Trimming removed 3 bases from V and 6 bases from J; junction bases left unmatched: 3. Germline V lookup: CDR1 LNHDA, CDR2 SQIVND (reference sequence).